A single sample is the source of the 19 T cell receptor beta chains below, sequenced in a study of identifying expanded T cells in peripheral blood (dated by TCRdb to the late 2010s). Library construction relied on the immunoSEQ multiplex PCR assay. In TCRdb, the immuneACCESS table is reduced to in-frame sequences with V and J assigned. These tables do not hold every clone; where another copy was compared, an unresolved V gene accounts for under half, and the others remain unexplained. The sample includes around 85,000 clones, with 88% observed a single time. Roughly 19% of the sample comes from the top ten. Specimen: blood. These receptors were obtained from a person between 18 and 75 years old in good health.

This chain links TRBV2 with TRBJ2-1; D is perhaps TRBD2 (5 bases). CDR3 length: 11 residues. The germline gives CDR1 SNHLY, CDR2 FYNNEI. CDR3 sequence (DNA): TGTGCTACTCGGGGTTACAATGAGCAGTTCTTC. This translates into CATRGYNEQFF.

The chain uses TRBV30 and TRBJ2-5, with TRBD2 matching 9 bases. Germline V CDR1 and CDR2: GTSNPN, SVGIG (reference sequence). The CDR3 is made up of 15 amino acids. V was pared by 2 bases and J by 5 bases, with 9 bases of the junction left unmatched. Written as DNA, the CDR3 is TGTGCCTGGAGTACCTTTTTAGCGGGGGACGAGACCCAGTACTTC. Translated, it gives CAWSTFLAGDETQYF.

V gene TRBV4-1 combines with J gene TRBJ2-5; possibly TRBD1 or TRBD2 for D (6 bases each). CDR1 is MGHRA, CDR2 YSYEKL, per germline. V shed 4 bases and J shed 7 bases, with 16 bases lying between them. There are 14 residues in the CDR3. For the CDR3, the DNA is TGCGCCAGCAGCCCCACAGGGACGGGAGTGACCCAGTACTTC. Its translation: CASSPTGTGVTQYF.

This chain links TRBV7-8 with TRBJ2-7, with D perhaps given as TRBD1 or TRBD2 (5 bases each). Germline V gene lookup returns CDR1 SGHVS and CDR2 FQNEAQ. The CDR3 runs 16 residues. The V gene lost 1 base and the J gene lost 1 base, with 14 bases spanning the gap. The CDR3 region has the DNA TGTGCCAGCAGCTTAGGTATGCGTGGGGGTTCCTACGAGCAGTACTTC. Its protein product is CASSLGMRGGSYEQYF. Full variable domain (missing parts from reference TRBV7-8 and TRBJ2-7): GAGVSQSPRYKVAKRGQDVALRCDPISGHVSLFWYQQALGQGPEFLTYFQNEAQLDKSGLPSDRFFAERPEGSVSTLKIQRTQQEDSAVYLCASSLGMRGGSYEQYFGPGTRLTVT.

As to this clone: Mismatch with germline at one junction end may stem from a read error. This chain joins TRBV27 and TRBJ2-3; TRBD2 might be the D (6 bases). The germline V gene encodes CDR1 MNHEY and CDR2 SMNVEV (reference sequence). The CDR3 extends over 12 amino acids. The CDR3 DNA follows: TGTGCCAGCAGTACAACCCTACTGGGACTGCATTTT. This sequence encodes CASSTTLLGLHF.

This chain links TRBV7-8 with TRBJ2-3, with D tentatively TRBD1 (6 bases). Trimming left V 2 bases short and J 3 bases short, with 12 bases between. The germline V gene has CDR1 SGHVS and CDR2 FQNEAQ. CDR3 length: 15 amino acids. CDR3: CASSLFGTRTDTQYF. In DNA, the CDR3 is TGTGCCAGCAGCTTATTCGGGACACGAACAGATACGCAGTATTTT.

The gene calls are TRBV4-3 and TRBJ2-1; 7 bases match TRBD2. Germline CDR1 LGHNA, CDR2 YSLEER. This CDR3 region has 16 residues. V was pared by 1 base and J by 3 bases, with 6 bases of the junction left unmatched. The CDR3, as DNA: TGCGCCAGCAGCCAAGTGGCAGGGACTAACTACAATGAGCAGTTCTTC. Protein sequence: CASSQVAGTNYNEQFF.

The genes are TRBV19 and TRBJ2-7; 9 bases are shared with TRBD1. V shed 9 bases and J 5 bases; nucleotides not matched to a gene: 8. Germline CDR1 reads LNHDA; CDR2 reads SQIVND (reference sequence). The CDR3 loop spans 13 amino acids. The CDR3 DNA reads as TGTGCCAGCGAGGGACAGGGTGGGAACGAGCAGTACTTC. Translating it yields CASEGQGGNEQYF.

The V call is TRBV30, the J call TRBJ1-3; weak D call: TRBD1 (6 bases). Trimming shortened V by 0 bases and J by 5 bases, and 11 bases separated the two germline ends. The CDR3 has 14 amino acids. Germline CDR1 is GTSNPN and CDR2 is SVGIG (reference sequence). This CDR3 reads CAWSVGQTRNTIYF. In DNA, the CDR3 is TGTGCCTGGAGTGTAGGACAGACCCGAAACACCATATATTTT.

The genes are TRBV4-2 and TRBJ2-6; D unresolved. This CDR3 has 16 residues. CDR1 LGHNA and CDR2 YNFKEQ come from the germline V gene. Trimming pared 1 base from V and 2 bases from J, leaving 9 bases between. The DNA for the CDR3 is TGTGCCAGCAGCCAAGTTGGCACAGCTGGGGCCAACGTCCTGACTTTC. Amino acids: CASSQVGTAGANVLTF.

The rearrangement joins TRBV18 to TRBJ2-2; D unclear. This CDR3 spans 13 amino acids. The V and J ends lost 3 bases and 1 base respectively, with 3 bases between them. Germline V gene sequence: CDR1 KGHSH, CDR2 LQKENI. The CDR3 DNA is TGTGCCAGCTCACCGGAGAACACCGGGGAGCTGTTTTTT. As protein: CASSPENTGELFF.

V is TRBV6-1 and J is TRBJ2-7; TRBD2 is a possible D gene (7 bases). V was shortened by 4 bases and J by 2 bases, with 15 bases between the two germline ends. The CDR3 consists of 15 residues. Looked up from germline, CDR1 is MNHNS and CDR2 is SASEGT. The CDR3 sequence is CASSVFLGGPYEQYF. The DNA for the CDR3 is TGTGCCAGCAGTGTCTTTCTGGGGGGGCCCTACGAGCAGTACTTC.

The chain has TRBV7-6 and TRBJ1-4; 11 bases map to TRBD1. CDR3 length: 15 residues. Germline CDR1 is SGHVS and CDR2 is FNYEAQ. Unmatched junction bases numbered 3, after V lost 3 bases and J lost 6 bases. CDR3 in DNA: TGTGCCAGCAGCTTTGGACAGGGGGCCTATGAAAAACTGTTTTTT. Its translation: CASSFGQGAYEKLFF.

This chain uses TRBV6-6 with TRBJ2-5; 10 positions match TRBD1. Trimming removed 2 bases from V and 5 bases from J; junction bases left unmatched: 8. The germline gives CDR1 MNHNY, CDR2 SVGAGI (reference sequence). CDR3 size: 16 residues. The CDR3 region has the DNA TGTGCCAGCAGTTACGGGACAGGGGAATTAGGGGAGACCCAGTACTTC. Translating gives CASSYGTGELGETQYF.

The CDR3 loop is CASSQEIGGTDTQYF. DNA of the CDR3: TGCGCCAGCAGCCAAGAGATCGGCGGCACAGATACGCAGTATTTT. The chain is built from TRBV4-3 and TRBJ2-3; no definite D call. The CDR3 length is 15 residues. V was clipped by 0 bases and J by 1 base, with 8 bases between them. CDR1 and CDR2 from the germline V gene are LGHNA and YSLEER.

The table lists this clone with a few counts. The chain carries TRBV5-8 and TRBJ2-3; D gene uncertain. The CDR3 consists of 15 residues. The germline V and J ends were trimmed by 0 bases and 0 bases, with 8 bases remaining between them. Germline CDR1 and CDR2: SGHTS and YDEGEE. In DNA, the CDR3 is TGTGCCAGCAGCTTGGGGGCACCTAGCACAGATACGCAGTATTTT. Translating it yields CASSLGAPSTDTQYF.

The chain recombines TRBV6-5 with TRBJ2-7; 8 positions agree with TRBD1. V lost 7 bases and J lost 4; bases outside the gene matches: 6. Germline V gene lookup returns CDR1 MNHEY and CDR2 SVGAGI. The CDR3 extends over 13 amino acids. CDR3 in amino acids: CASMGQASYEQYF. The CDR3 DNA reads TGTGCCAGCATGGGACAGGCCTCTTACGAGCAGTACTTC.

The chain combines TRBV6-6 with TRBJ2-3; 13 positions agree with TRBD2. CDR3 length: 15 amino acids. Germline CDR1 reads MNHNY; CDR2 reads SVGAGI (reference sequence). V dropped 6 bases and J dropped 3; count of bases not matched to a gene: 3. The CDR3: CASSTGLAGTDTQYF. In DNA, the CDR3 is TGTGCCAGCAGCACGGGACTAGCGGGAACAGATACGCAGTATTTT.

The J gene is TRBJ1-6, the V gene TRBV7-9; 8 positions agree with TRBD1. The germline V gene encodes CDR1 SEHNR and CDR2 FQNEAQ (reference sequence). This CDR3 is 15 amino acids long. Trimming took 5 bases from V and 6 from J; bases not matched to a gene: 6. CDR3 in DNA: TGTGCCAGCAGCCGAGGGACAGGAGCTAATTCACCCCTCCACTTT. Translation gives CASSRGTGANSPLHF.